This TCR beta chain was documented in a study of tissue T cells after allogeneic stem cell transplantation (dated by TCRdb to about 2022). Regarding the study in general: The study profiled TCR beta repertoires in many tissues obtained from research autopsies of patients with and without GVHD, and also in mouse models of GVHD. The human arm was conducted as a prospective observational study, and neither blinding nor randomization was performed.

Study-wide conclusions, independent of this receptor: The patient cohort was small and varied clinically, and sampling depth was recognized as a limitation. Only a few T cell clones appeared in more than one patient, yet motif-based clustering showed tissue-specific repertoire signatures that were shared between patients. The study did not determine which tissue TCRs were alloreactive or antigen-specific, and some clones might have been persisting host cells. Within patients, how anatomically similar tissues were was a major factor shaping TCR repertoire composition, regardless of disease or transplant status. In both patients and mice, only a limited portion of the TCR repertoire detected in tissues was captured by blood and spleen T cells.

Cut back by 2 bases and 4 bases, the V and J ends lie 6 bases apart. The CDR3, cysteine through phenylalanine, is 12 amino acids long. Shown are 33 bases from within the CDR3, in frame from base 1. According to the germline V gene, CDR1 reads LGHNA and CDR2 reads YSYQKL. With respect to this clone: The antigen it recognizes is unknown. Mouse gene names and germline sequences are used here. From the germline J gene comes the end of the CDR3, since the read stops 1 residue before it. Within the sample, other DNA sequences also encode this same CDR3.

Libraries were built with the immunoSEQ multiplex PCR assay. TCRbeta CDR3 sequencing was performed at survey depth by Adaptive Biotechnologies, and CDR3 sequences, V/J genes, productive frequency and template counts were reported. Amplification of TCR beta CDR3 regions was performed from genomic DNA rather than from RNA. From the authors' description of their analysis: Pairwise repertoire overlap between tissues was quantified with Jensen-Shannon divergence, where 1 means complete divergence and 0 identical. Based on pairwise JSD values, tissues were grouped by single-linkage agglomerative hierarchical clustering, and the results were shown as dendrograms. GLIPH2 was applied to all patient samples using simulation_depth 1000, kmer_min_depth 3, and cdr3_length_cutoff 8, and only groups with more than two unique CDR3s were retained. A standardized tissue-overlap score was generated by extrapolating Jaccard GLIPH-group overlap across patients to a standard repertoire size of 1000 clones. Linear mixed-effect models, with tissue as a fixed effect and individual as a random effect, were used to test how diversity related to clinical or experimental variables. Drawn from immuneACCESS, this table holds only the in-frame rearrangements with V and J called that TCRdb kept. Clones are partly lost; checked studies trace under half to an unresolved V gene and leave the rest unexplained. From that table come the V and J calls and clone size; the DNA was used to work out D and trimming. Here the sample has roughly 50,000 clones; approximately 73% occur a single time. Jointly, the top ten make up approximately 0.59% of the sample.

The chain couples TRBV2 to TRBJ2-7, with a tentative D gene TRBD1 over 6 matching bases. The clonotype comes from a pool of C57BL/6 mice in good health. The sequencing sample was made of sorted cells pooled from one or two spleens. CDR3 protein: CASSQTGYEQYF. The sequenced CDR3 bases are TGTGCCAGCAGCCAAACAGGGTATGAACAGTAC.